Shown below are 9 T cell receptor beta chains from a single sample sequenced in a study of blood T cell repertoires in COVID-19. The repertoire was sequenced with immunoSEQ multiplex PCR; TCRdb's copy has only in-frame clones and lacks some. Among about 330,000 clones listed, 89% were seen once. Sequencing input: peripheral blood. These TCRs come from a man aged 18-30 years who had recovered from COVID-19.

This chain links TRBV7-2 with TRBJ2-7; D might be TRBD2 (6 bases). The germline V and J ends were trimmed by 1 base and 3 bases, with 13 bases remaining between them. This CDR3 region has 15 residues. Looked up from germline, CDR1 is SGHTA and CDR2 is FQGNSA. CDR3 region: CASSLGDLRGYEQYF. CDR3 nucleotide sequence: TGTGCCAGCAGCTTAGGGGACCTGCGGGGCTACGAGCAGTACTTC.

This clone was detected only once. The J gene is TRBJ1-5, the V gene TRBV19; 8 bases are a match to TRBD1. The CDR3 spans 14 residues. Germline V gene data show CDR1 as LNHDA and CDR2 as SQIVND (reference sequence). V lost 9 bases, J lost 3 bases, and 7 bases stayed unmatched. Written as DNA, the CDR3 is TGTGCCAGCCACTTGACAGGGGACAATCAGCCCCAGCATTTT. Translation: CASHLTGDNQPQHF.

The chain links TRBV10-2 to TRBJ1-5, with D perhaps matching TRBD1 (6 bases). Trimming took off 4 bases at V and 1 base at J, with 14 bases between the two ends. Germline V CDR1 and CDR2: WSHSY, SAAADI. The CDR3 length is 16 residues. CDR3 region: CASSAGGGQSNQPQHF. DNA for the CDR3: TGCGCCAGCAGTGCGGGCGGGGGGCAAAGCAATCAGCCCCAGCATTTT.

The V gene is TRBV4-1, the J gene TRBJ1-3; no reliable D call. Per the germline V gene, CDR1 is MGHRA and CDR2 is YSYEKL. The CDR3 contains 17 residues. V dropped 2 bases and J dropped 0 bases, with 14 bases sitting between them. The CDR3 DNA follows: TGCGCCAGCAGCCAACAGCTAGCGGCCCCCTCTGGAAACACCATATATTTT. Protein: CASSQQLAAPSGNTIYF.

This clone was picked up a small number of times. This chain uses TRBV6-5 with TRBJ1-4; tentative D call: TRBD1 (6 bases). The CDR3 totals 16 residues. Trimming removed 0 bases at V and 4 bases at J, with 12 bases between. Germline CDR1 and CDR2: MNHEY and SVGAGI. The CDR3 DNA sequence: TGTGCCAGCAGTTACTCTCGGGGGGCTGGTAATGAAAAACTGTTTTTT. As protein: CASSYSRGAGNEKLFF.

This sequence joins TRBV7-9 and TRBJ2-1; 14 bases agree with TRBD2. V was pared by 8 bases and J by 1 base, with 10 bases of the junction left unmatched. The germline V gene encodes CDR1 SEHNR and CDR2 FQNEAQ (reference sequence). The length of the CDR3 is 18 residues. In DNA form, the CDR3 reads TGTGCCAGCTCAAGGGGACTAGCGGGAGCATGGTCCTACAATGAGCAGTTCTTC. Translation: CASSRGLAGAWSYNEQFF. The variable domain in full, completed from reference TRBV7-9 and TRBJ2-1, reads DTGVSQNPRHKITKRGQNVTFRCDPISEHNRLYWYRQTLGQGPEFLTYFQNEAQLEKSRLLSDRFSAERPKGSFSTLEIQRTEQGDSAMYLCASSRGLAGAWSYNEQFFGPGTRLTVL.

J is TRBJ1-1 and V is TRBV7-9; D perhaps matches TRBD1 (6 bases). The CDR3 extends over 13 amino acids. The germline V and J ends were trimmed by 6 bases and 1 base, with 9 bases remaining between them. The germline CDR1 and CDR2 sequences are SEHNR and FQNEAQ (reference sequence). CDR3 DNA: TGTGCCAGCAGAAAGGGGGAGAACACTGAAGCTTTCTTT. Amino acid sequence: CASRKGENTEAFF.

This chain joins TRBV6-6 and TRBJ1-1; the match to TRBD1 covers 8 bases. Unmatched junction bases numbered 11, after V lost 5 bases and J lost 0 bases. Germline V gene data show CDR1 as MNHNY and CDR2 as SVGAGI (reference sequence). The CDR3 is 17 amino acids. Here the CDR3 DNA reads TGTGCCAGCAGTCCGGACAGGGAGGGGTTCCTGAACACTGAAGCTTTCTTT. Translating gives CASSPDREGFLNTEAFF.

V gene TRBV3-1 (or the pseudogene TRBV3-2) combines with J gene TRBJ1-2, with TRBD1 identical over 8 bases. Germline V gene sequence: CDR1 LGHDT, CDR2 YNNKEL (reference sequence). This CDR3 has 17 amino acids. Losses at the gene ends were 5 bases for V and 2 bases for J; bases not matched to a gene: 13. The CDR3 bases are TGTGCCAGCAGCGTCTACCCGGACAGGGCACCGAACTATGGCTACACCTTC. Residues: CASSVYPDRAPNYGYTF.